The clone carrying this TCR beta chain appeared a few times. The antigen is unknown. This sample was taken from a study of T cells in Graves' hyperthyroidism and ophthalmopathy. Study at large: Peripheral blood specimens were obtained at initial diagnosis, prior to any treatment. Study-level results: Blood also showed most of the thyroid clonotypes that were expanded above 0.001.

Amplification yielded TCR beta CDR3 regions, with RNA transcripts as the source. First-round RT-PCR targeting the TCR CDR3 was performed with the HTBI primer set. One entry per CDR3 protein results from TCRdb running MiXCR on the multiplex PCR reads. This repertoire shows 600,000 to 850,000 distinct CDR3 sequences, around 20% found once; its top ten account for over 15%. Germline assignment: CDR1 LNHDA and CDR2 SQIVND (reference sequence). Deletions cut 3 bases from V and 6 bases from J, with 8 bases between. This CDR3 region has 13 residues. Material: blood. The V gene is TRBV19, the J gene TRBJ2-2; D is perhaps TRBD2 (6 bases). The sequence came from a woman between 50 and 59 years old with Graves' hyperthyroidism that later progressed to Graves' ophthalmopathy. CDR3 amino acids: CASSIRGSGELFF. The CDR3 bases are TGTGCCAGTAGTATCCGGGGGTCCGGGGAGCTGTTTTTT.